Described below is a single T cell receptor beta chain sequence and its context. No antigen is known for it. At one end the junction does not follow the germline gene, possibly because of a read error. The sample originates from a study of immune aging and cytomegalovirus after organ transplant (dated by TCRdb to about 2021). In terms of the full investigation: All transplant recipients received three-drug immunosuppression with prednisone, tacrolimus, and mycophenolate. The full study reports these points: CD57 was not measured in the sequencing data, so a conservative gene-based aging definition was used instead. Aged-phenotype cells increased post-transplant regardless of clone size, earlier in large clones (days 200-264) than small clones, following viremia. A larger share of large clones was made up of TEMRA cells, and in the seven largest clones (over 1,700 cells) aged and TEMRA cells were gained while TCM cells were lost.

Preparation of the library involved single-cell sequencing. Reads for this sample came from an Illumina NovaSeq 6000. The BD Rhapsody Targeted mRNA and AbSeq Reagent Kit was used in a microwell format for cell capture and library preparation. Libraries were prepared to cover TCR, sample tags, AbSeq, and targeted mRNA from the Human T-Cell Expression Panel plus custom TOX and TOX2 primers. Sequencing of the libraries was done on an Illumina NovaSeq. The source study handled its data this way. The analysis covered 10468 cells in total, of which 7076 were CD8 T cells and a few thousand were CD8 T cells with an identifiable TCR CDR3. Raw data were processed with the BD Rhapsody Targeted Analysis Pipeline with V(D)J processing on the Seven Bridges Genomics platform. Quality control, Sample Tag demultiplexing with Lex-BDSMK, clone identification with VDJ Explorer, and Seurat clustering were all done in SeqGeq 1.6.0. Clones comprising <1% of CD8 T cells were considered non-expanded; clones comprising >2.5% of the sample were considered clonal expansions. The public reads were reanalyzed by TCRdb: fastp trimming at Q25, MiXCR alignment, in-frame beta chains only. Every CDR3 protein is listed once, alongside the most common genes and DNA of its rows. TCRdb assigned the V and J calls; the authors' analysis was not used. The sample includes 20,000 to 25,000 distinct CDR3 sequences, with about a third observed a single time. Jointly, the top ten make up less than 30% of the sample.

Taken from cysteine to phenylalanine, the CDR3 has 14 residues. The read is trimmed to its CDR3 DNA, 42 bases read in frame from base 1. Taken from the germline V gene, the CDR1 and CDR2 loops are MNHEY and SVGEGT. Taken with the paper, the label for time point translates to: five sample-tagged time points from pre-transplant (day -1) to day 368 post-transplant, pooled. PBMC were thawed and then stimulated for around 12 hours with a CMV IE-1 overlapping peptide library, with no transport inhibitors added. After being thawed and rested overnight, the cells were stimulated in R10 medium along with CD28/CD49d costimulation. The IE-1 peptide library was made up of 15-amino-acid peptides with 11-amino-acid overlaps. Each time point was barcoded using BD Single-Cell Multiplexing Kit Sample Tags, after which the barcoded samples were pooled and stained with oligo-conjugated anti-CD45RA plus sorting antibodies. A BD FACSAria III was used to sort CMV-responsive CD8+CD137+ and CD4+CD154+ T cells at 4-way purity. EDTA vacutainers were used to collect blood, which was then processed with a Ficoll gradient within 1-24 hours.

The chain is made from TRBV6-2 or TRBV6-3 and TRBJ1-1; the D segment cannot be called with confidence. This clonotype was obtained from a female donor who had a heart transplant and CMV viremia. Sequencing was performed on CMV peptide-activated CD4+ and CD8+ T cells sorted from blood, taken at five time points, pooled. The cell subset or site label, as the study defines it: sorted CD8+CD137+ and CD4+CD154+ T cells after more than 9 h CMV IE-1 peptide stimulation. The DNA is TGTGCCGGCACCGTAGACACATTGAACACTGAAGTTCTCTTT. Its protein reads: CAGTVDTLNTEVLF.